The 14 T cell receptor beta chains below come from one sample, sequenced in a study of CD8+CD57+ T cells in acquired aplastic anemia. Individuals selected for sequencing had exhibited CD8+CD57+ cell expansion on flow cytometry. According to the study, genomic DNA was the template for TCR beta VDJ and CDR3 profiling. TCRdb re-called the reads through MiXCR, storing one row per CDR3 protein. The table shows around 200,000 distinct CDR3 sequences, with roughly 50% occurring only once. The sequencing input was sorted CD4+, CD8+, or CD8+CD57+ T cells (not recorded which) from PBMCs. These receptors all stem from a human donor with aplastic anemia.

This clonotype was found many times. The chain has TRBV7-3 and TRBJ2-1; D may match TRBD1 or TRBD2 (5 bases each). Deletions cut 4 bases from V and 8 bases from J, with 12 bases between. In germline, CDR1 is SGHTA, CDR2 FQGTGA. The CDR3 runs to 13 residues. The CDR3 sequence is CASSSGTGDEQFF. As DNA, the CDR3 is TGTGCCAGCAGCTCCGGGACCGGCGATGAGCAGTTCTTC.

This clonotype was seen just once. The chain couples TRBV29-1 to TRBJ1-2, with D tentatively TRBD1 (6 bases). This CDR3 comprises 12 residues. The V end was cut by 6 bases, the J end by 4 bases, with 12 bases between. Germline V CDR1 and CDR2: SQVTM, ANQGSEA. CDR3 in amino acids: CSVEKDSYGYTF. CDR3 nucleotides: TGCAGCGTCGAAAAGGACAGCTATGGCTACACCTTC. Full variable domain (remainder filled in from reference TRBV29-1 and TRBJ1-2): SAVISQKPSRDICQRGTSLTIQCQVDSQVTMMFWYRQQPGQSLTLIATANQGSEATYESGFVIDKFPISRPNLTFSTLTVSNMSPEDSSIYLCSVEKDSYGYTFGSGTRLTVV.

This clonotype was counted between two and nine times. The chain carries TRBV11-2 and TRBJ2-5; D possibly matches TRBD1 or TRBD2 (6 bases each). This CDR3 is built from 14 residues. Looked up from germline, CDR1 is SGHAT and CDR2 is FQNNGV. Trimming cost V 5 bases and J 2 bases, with 12 bases left between them. CDR3 sequence reads: CASSREGGQETQYF. Written as DNA, the CDR3 is TGTGCCAGCAGCCGTGAGGGGGGACAAGAGACCCAGTACTTC.

CDR3 DNA: TGCAGCGTCTCACGCCGGGACTTAACAGATACGCAGTATTTT. Encoded protein: CSVSRRDLTDTQYF. The chain is built from TRBV29-1 and TRBJ2-3; the D gene is possibly TRBD2 (6 bases). Germline V gene data show CDR1 as SQVTM and CDR2 as ANQGSEA. Trimming cost V 6 bases and J 3 bases, with 16 bases left between them. The CDR3 loop spans 14 amino acids.

The chain uses TRBV13 and TRBJ1-6, with D uncertain. CDR3 length: 17 residues. Trimming removed 2 bases at V and 6 bases at J, with 17 bases between. Germline CDR1 PRHDT, CDR2 FYEKMQ (reference sequence). This CDR3 reads CASSLSERDPLNSPLHF. In DNA form, the CDR3 reads TGTGCCAGCAGCTTAAGCGAGAGGGATCCACTTAATTCACCCCTCCACTTT. The full variable domain, with the rest looked up from reference TRBV13 and TRBJ1-6, is AAGVIQSPRHLIKEKRETATLKCYPIPRHDTVYWYQQGPGQDPQFLISFYEKMQSDKGSIPDRFSAQQFSDYHSELNMSSLELGDSALYFCASSLSERDPLNSPLHFGNGTRLTVT.

This clonotype was counted at least ten times. This chain connects TRBV6-6 to TRBJ2-3; 7 bases are a match to TRBD1. Germline values: CDR1 MNHNY, CDR2 SVGAGI (reference sequence). V was clipped by 1 base and J by 0 bases; unmatched bases: 4. CDR3 length equals 16 residues. This CDR3 reads CASSYFRDRSTDTQYF. The CDR3, as DNA: TGTGCCAGCAGTTACTTCCGGGACAGAAGCACAGATACGCAGTATTTT.

The table lists this clonotype with many counts. The chain links TRBV2 to TRBJ2-3, with TRBD2 matching over 11 bases. Germline V gene data show CDR1 as SNHLY and CDR2 as FYNNEI. With 5 bases clipped from V and 1 base from J, the junction kept 2 bases outside the gene matches. The CDR3 length is 15 residues. CDR3 sequence reads: CASSISGGGTDTQYF. The CDR3 region has the DNA TGTGCCAGCAGTATTAGCGGGGGGGGCACAGATACGCAGTATTTT.

This clonotype was counted ten times or more. The J gene is TRBJ1-6, the V gene TRBV3-1, with TRBD1 as a possible D gene (5 bases). V dropped 8 bases and J dropped 9 bases, with 17 bases sitting between them. The CDR3 loop spans 14 amino acids. Germline CDR1 is LGHDT and CDR2 is YNNKEL (reference sequence). DNA of the CDR3: TGTGCCAGCCGGCAGAGAGGGGAGGGTTCACCCCTCCACTTT. Protein sequence: CASRQRGEGSPLHF.

This clonotype was seen only a few times. This sequence joins TRBV19 and TRBJ1-1; a weak D match, TRBD1 (5 bases). V was trimmed by 3 bases and J by 6 bases, leaving 11 bases between them. The germline V gene encodes CDR1 LNHDA and CDR2 SQIVND (reference sequence). This CDR3 comprises 13 residues. The CDR3 DNA reads as TGTGCCAGTAGTATCCCCCGGGGGTCTGAAGCTTTCTTT. Its protein product is CASSIPRGSEAFF. Combining the CDR3 with reference TRBV19 and TRBJ1-1 gives the whole variable domain DGGITQSPKYLFRKEGQNVTLSCEQNLNHDAMYWYRQDPGQGLRLIYYSQIVNDFQKGDIAEGYSVSREKKESFPLTVTSAQKNPTAFYLCASSIPRGSEAFFGQGTRLTVV.

This clonotype was detected ten times or more. This chain connects TRBV15 to TRBJ2-5, with 8 bases identical to TRBD1. V shed 3 bases and J 0 bases; nucleotides not matched to a gene: 6. The germline V gene has CDR1 LNHNV and CDR2 YYDKDF (reference sequence). The CDR3 runs 16 residues. CDR3 DNA: TGTGCCACCAGCAGGACACAGGGGGGTGACCAAGAGACCCAGTACTTC. Protein: CATSRTQGGDQETQYF.

This clonotype has a count of ten or more. The chain links TRBV19 to TRBJ2-5, with 7 bases identical to TRBD1. Germline lookup yields CDR1 LNHDA and CDR2 SQIVND (reference sequence). The CDR3 extends over 14 amino acids. After removal of 2 bases from V and 4 bases from J, the junction contained 4 bases not matched to a gene. The CDR3 region has the DNA TGTGCCAGTAGTATAAACAGGGGTGCAGAGACCCAGTACTTC. Protein: CASSINRGAETQYF.

J is TRBJ2-1 and V is TRBV9; the D gene is possibly TRBD2 (7 bases). The CDR3 covers 15 residues. The ends were cut back, 0 bases at V and 6 bases at J, with 13 bases in the middle. The germline gives CDR1 SGDLS, CDR2 YYNGEE. This CDR3 is CASSVEAGAGNEQFF. In nucleotides, the CDR3 is TGTGCCAGCAGCGTAGAGGCGGGGGCAGGCAATGAGCAGTTCTTC.

J is TRBJ1-1 and V is TRBV7-2; 12 bases fit TRBD1. This CDR3 comprises 17 residues. After removal of 5 bases from V and 3 bases from J, the junction contained 10 bases not matched to a gene. Germline V lookup: CDR1 SGHTA, CDR2 FQGNSA. CDR3: CASSRRDRGRVYTEAFF. CDR3 in DNA: TGTGCCAGCAGCCGCCGGGACAGGGGGCGCGTCTACACTGAAGCTTTCTTT.

This clonotype was counted ten times or more. This rearrangement joins TRBV12-3 or TRBV12-4 to TRBJ2-2; 8 bases align to TRBD1. The V segment lost 6 bases and the J segment 7 bases; nucleotides outside the gene matches: 4. The CDR3 runs to 13 residues. The CDR3 is CASRAGGIGELFF. Written as DNA, the CDR3 is TGTGCCAGCAGGGCAGGGGGCATCGGGGAGCTGTTTTTT.